This T cell receptor beta chain was sequenced in a study of blood T cell repertoires in COVID-19. Study-wide context: Both acute and convalescent COVID-19 samples were obtained from the United States, Italy and Spain. T cells, B-cell-depleted T cells, or PBMCs provided the cDNA or gDNA that served as material.

Authors' methods: Amplification with reference gene primers provided the estimates of nucleated cell counts. Sequencing was performed with immunoSEQ multiplex PCR; in TCRdb, only in-frame clones are kept and a portion is missing. V, J and clone size derive from that table, while D and trimming were established from the DNA sequence. The repertoire consists of around 260,000 clones, with approximately 89% occurring once and the leading ten covering over 2%. V was cut by 1 base and J by 4 bases, with 13 bases left in between. This CDR3 comprises 15 residues. Germline lookup yields CDR1 PRHDT and CDR2 FYEKMQ (reference sequence).

The chain uses TRBV13 and TRBJ1-2, with D tentatively TRBD1 (5 bases). This receptor was obtained from a woman aged 45-60 years with acute or convalescent COVID-19. The sample comprised peripheral blood. In DNA, the CDR3 is TGTGCCAGCAGCTTAGATCGGGGGAATTTCTATGGCTACACCTTC. Its protein is CASSLDRGNFYGYTF.